The clone carrying this T cell receptor beta chain is termed medium-sized. TCRdb re-analysed the PCR reads in MiXCR, keeping a single row per CDR3 protein. This sample has more than 10,000 distinct CDR3 sequences, with 28% found just once. The CDR3 runs to 14 residues. Trimming at V came to 4 bases and at J to 9 bases, leaving 7 bases not matched to a gene. The sample comes from a study of immune characterization of retroperitoneal liposarcoma. The sequencing sample was made of tumor tissue. The clonotype originates from a male donor with retroperitoneal liposarcoma. The chain is built from TRBV12-3 or TRBV12-4 and TRBJ2-2, with 8 positions matching TRBD2. CDR3 DNA: TGTGCCAGCAGTTCCCCCGGGGGGGGCCGGGAGCTGTTTTTT. Translation: CASSSPGGGRELFF.